This T cell receptor beta chain was sequenced during a study of blood T cell repertoires in COVID-19. Overall study context: Some COVID-19 samples were acute and others convalescent; all came from the United States, Italy and Spain.

Germline V gene data show CDR1 as SNHLY and CDR2 as FYNNEI. With V trimmed by 4 bases and J by 2 bases, 4 bases remained unmatched. The CDR3 has 15 residues. Profiling relied on immunoSEQ multiplex PCR, and the TCRdb table lists in-frame clones only, not all of them. This sample has about 42,000 clones; approximately 86% occur once, and the top ten carry 59%. The chain is built from TRBV2 and TRBJ2-1, with 8 bases aligning to TRBD1. Sequenced material: peripheral blood. The sequence was obtained from a man between 65 and 80 years old with acute or convalescent COVID-19. The CDR3 sequence: CASSARTGTYNEQFF. In DNA form, the CDR3 reads TGTGCCAGCAGTGCTCGGACAGGGACCTACAATGAGCAGTTCTTC.